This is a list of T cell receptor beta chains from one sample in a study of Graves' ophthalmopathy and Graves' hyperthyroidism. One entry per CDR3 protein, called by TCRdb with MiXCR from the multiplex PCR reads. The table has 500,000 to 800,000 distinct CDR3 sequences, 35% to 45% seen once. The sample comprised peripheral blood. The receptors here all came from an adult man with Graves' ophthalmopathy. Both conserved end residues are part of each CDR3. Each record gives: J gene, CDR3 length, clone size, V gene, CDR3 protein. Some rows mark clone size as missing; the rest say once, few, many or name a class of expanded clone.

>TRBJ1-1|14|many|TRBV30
CAWSGHRDSTEAFF
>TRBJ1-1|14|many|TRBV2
CASSARTGEAEAFF
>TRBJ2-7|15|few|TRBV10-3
CASSYSRDSTDEQYF
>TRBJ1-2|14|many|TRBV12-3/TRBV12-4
CASSLADRDYGYTF
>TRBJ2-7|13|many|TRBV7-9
CASSLFQGREQYF
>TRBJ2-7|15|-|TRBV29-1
CSSGLAGGSPYEQYF
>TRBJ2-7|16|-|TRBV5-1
CASSLGGRGLPYEQYF
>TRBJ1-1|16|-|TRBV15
CATSRWPRGRDTEAFF
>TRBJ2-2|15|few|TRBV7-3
CASSYPTRNTGELFF
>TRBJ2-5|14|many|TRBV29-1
CSARGQGEGETQYF
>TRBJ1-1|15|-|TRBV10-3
CAIGDQQGVNTEAFF
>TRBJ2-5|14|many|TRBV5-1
CASSLGVAGETQYF
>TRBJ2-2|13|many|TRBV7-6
CASSLQSTGELFF
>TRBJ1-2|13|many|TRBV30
CARVPRAGYGYTF